This is a list of T cell receptor beta chains from one sample in a study of blood T cell repertoires in COVID-19. Clones were sequenced by immunoSEQ multiplex PCR, and TCRdb holds only the in-frame ones, with some missing. The data contain some 270,000 clones, 70% to 90% of them singletons. The sequenced sample was PBMCs or T cells enriched from blood (not recorded which). The receptors originated from a woman between 45 and 65 years old with acute COVID-19. The CDR3 runs from the conserved cysteine through the conserved F or W. The order of the fields is clone size, J gene, V gene, CDR3 length, D gene, CDR3 protein, CDR3 DNA. D genes are given only for firm matches. Part of the rows lack a size; the others show once, few, many or a class for expanded clones.

.,TRBJ2-7,TRBV18,14,TRBD2,CASSSSGGAYEQYF,TGTGCCAGCTCATCTAGCGGGGGGGCCTACGAGCAGTACTTC
few,TRBJ1-4,TRBV7-2,14,TRBD1,CASSFLDRNEKLFF,TGTGCCAGCAGCTTTTTGGACAGGAATGAAAAACTGTTTTTT
.,TRBJ2-1,TRBV9,16,TRBD2,CATGGLASSSYNEQFF,TGTGCCACGGGGGGGCTAGCGAGCAGCTCCTACAATGAGCAGTTCTTC
.,TRBJ1-5,TRBV27,18,.,CASSPRTAPTYSNQPQHF,TGTGCCAGCAGCCCAAGGACAGCCCCCACTTATAGCAATCAGCCCCAGCATTTT
few,TRBJ2-7,TRBV5-1,14,TRBD1,CASSRDSAAYEQYF,TGCGCCAGCAGCCGGGACAGTGCAGCCTACGAGCAGTACTTC
.,TRBJ1-1,TRBV3-1/TRBV3-2,14,.,CASSPRGMNTEAFF,TGTGCCAGCAGCCCTCGTGGCATGAACACTGAAGCTTTCTTT
.,TRBJ1-4,TRBV14,15,.,CASSRGQGFNEKLFF,TGTGCCAGCAGCCGGGGCCAGGGGTTCAATGAAAAACTGTTTTTT
.,TRBJ2-5,TRBV7-2,16,TRBD2,CASSYRDSGGQETQYF,TGTGCCAGCAGCTACCGTGATAGCGGGGGCCAAGAGACCCAGTACTTC
.,TRBJ2-3,TRBV9,14,TRBD2,CASSSIAGADTQYF,TGTGCCAGCAGCTCAATAGCGGGGGCAGATACGCAGTATTTT
.,TRBJ2-3,TRBV7-8,15,.,CASSPRAQGTDTQYF,TGTGCCAGCAGCCCGAGGGCCCAAGGCACAGATACGCAGTATTTT
.,TRBJ1-5,TRBV5-8,15,.,CASRYPIGGNQPQHF,TGTGCCAGCAGGTATCCCATAGGAGGCAATCAGCCCCAGCATTTT
.,TRBJ2-1,TRBV6-4,13,.,CASSHGGYNEQFF,TGTGCCAGCAGTCACGGGGGCTACAATGAGCAGTTCTTC
.,TRBJ1-3,TRBV7-2,15,.,CASSPDSLSGNTIYF,TGTGCCAGCAGCCCGGACAGTCTCTCTGGAAACACCATATATTTT
.,TRBJ2-1,TRBV7-2,15,TRBD2,CASTSGGKKYNEQFF,TGTGCCAGCACCAGCGGGGGGAAGAAATACAATGAGCAGTTCTTC
.,TRBJ2-7,TRBV19,14,.,CASSTQGFPYEQYF,TGTGCCAGTAGTACGCAGGGGTTCCCCTACGAGCAGTACTTC
.,TRBJ1-2,TRBV10-3,13,.,CAIKGQSTYGYTF,TGTGCCATAAAGGGGCAGAGTACCTATGGCTACACCTTC
.,TRBJ2-1,TRBV2,14,TRBD1,CASTPGTGRNEQFF,TGTGCCAGCACACCCGGGACAGGTCGCAATGAGCAGTTCTTC
.,TRBJ1-2,TRBV5-6,15,TRBD1,CASSKTGGQTDGYTF,TGTGCCAGCAGCAAAACAGGGGGCCAAACGGATGGCTACACCTTC
.,TRBJ2-7,TRBV7-9,15,TRBD1,CASSLMTGGSNEQYF,TGTGCCAGCAGCTTGATGACAGGGGGATCGAACGAGCAGTACTTC
.,TRBJ2-1,TRBV7-2,14,TRBD1,CASTPGQTYNEQFF,TGTGCCAGCACCCCGGGACAGACCTACAATGAGCAGTTCTTC
.,TRBJ1-1,TRBV3-1/TRBV3-2,18,.,CASSNPRLGALVGAEAFF,TGTGCCAGCAGCAACCCGCGCCTGGGGGCCCTGGTAGGTGCTGAAGCTTTCTTT
.,TRBJ1-1,TRBV6-4,13,.,CASARDKNTEAFF,TGTGCCAGCGCACGGGACAAGAACACTGAAGCTTTCTTT
.,TRBJ2-7,TRBV12-3/TRBV12-4,13,.,CASSFSYNYEQYF,TGTGCCAGCAGTTTTTCCTATAACTACGAGCAGTACTTC
.,TRBJ1-2,TRBV3-1/TRBV3-2,17,.,CASSHIYQRRTSYGYTF,TGTGCCAGCAGCCACATCTACCAAAGACGGACTAGCTATGGCTACACCTTC
.,TRBJ1-2,TRBV6-5,12,.,CASRGANYGYTF,TGTGCCAGCCGGGGGGCCAACTATGGCTACACCTTC
.,TRBJ1-6,TRBV11-2,18,.,CASSLNRIVAAGNSPLHF,TGTGCCAGCAGCTTAAATAGAATAGTGGCGGCAGGGAATTCACCCCTCCACTTT
.,TRBJ1-4,TRBV29-1,12,.,CSVKQDDEKLFF,TGCAGCGTTAAACAGGATGATGAAAAACTGTTTTTT